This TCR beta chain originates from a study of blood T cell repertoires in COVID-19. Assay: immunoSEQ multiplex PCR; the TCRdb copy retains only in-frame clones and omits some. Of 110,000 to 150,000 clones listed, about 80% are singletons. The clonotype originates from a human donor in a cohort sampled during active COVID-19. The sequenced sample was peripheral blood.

The CDR3 nucleotides read TGTGCCACCAGCAGAGATCACGCCAGCTCCTACGAGCAGTACTTC. Translation: CATSRDHASSYEQYF. This chain uses TRBV15 with TRBJ2-7; no clear D. The CDR3 has 15 amino acids. Germline lookup yields CDR1 LNHNV and CDR2 YYDKDF (reference sequence). Trimming took 0 bases from V and 0 from J, leaving 9 bases between them.